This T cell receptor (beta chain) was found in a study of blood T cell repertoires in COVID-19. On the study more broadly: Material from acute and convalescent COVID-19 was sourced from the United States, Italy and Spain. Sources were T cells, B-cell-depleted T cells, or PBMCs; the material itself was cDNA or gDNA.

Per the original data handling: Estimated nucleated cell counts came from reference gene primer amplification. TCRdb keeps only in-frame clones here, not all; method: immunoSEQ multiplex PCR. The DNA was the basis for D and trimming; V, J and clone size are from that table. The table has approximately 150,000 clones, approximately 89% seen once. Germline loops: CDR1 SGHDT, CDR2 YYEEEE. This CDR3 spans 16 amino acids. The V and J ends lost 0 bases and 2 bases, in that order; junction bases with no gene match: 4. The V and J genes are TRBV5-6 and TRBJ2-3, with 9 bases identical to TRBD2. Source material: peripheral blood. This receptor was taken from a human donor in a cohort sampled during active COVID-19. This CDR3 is CASSLGLAASTDTQYF. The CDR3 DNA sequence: TGTGCCAGCAGCTTGGGACTAGCGGCGTCCACAGATACGCAGTATTTT.